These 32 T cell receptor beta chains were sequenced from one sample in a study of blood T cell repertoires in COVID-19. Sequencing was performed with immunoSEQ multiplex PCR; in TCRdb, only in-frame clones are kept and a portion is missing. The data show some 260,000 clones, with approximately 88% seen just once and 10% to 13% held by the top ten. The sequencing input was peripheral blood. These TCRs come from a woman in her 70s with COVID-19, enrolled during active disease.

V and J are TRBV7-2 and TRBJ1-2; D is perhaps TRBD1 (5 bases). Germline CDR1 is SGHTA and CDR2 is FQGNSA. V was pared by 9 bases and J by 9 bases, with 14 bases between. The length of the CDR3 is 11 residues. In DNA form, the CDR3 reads TGTGCCAGACATCTTCAGGGTAGCTACACCTTC. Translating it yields CARHLQGSYTF.

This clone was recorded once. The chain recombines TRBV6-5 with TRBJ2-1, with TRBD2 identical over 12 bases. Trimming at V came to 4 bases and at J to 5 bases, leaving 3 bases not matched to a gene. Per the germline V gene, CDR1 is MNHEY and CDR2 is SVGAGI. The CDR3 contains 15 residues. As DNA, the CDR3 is TGTGCCAGCAGTTGGGGACTAGCGGGCCACAATGAGCAGTTCTTC. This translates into CASSWGLAGHNEQFF.

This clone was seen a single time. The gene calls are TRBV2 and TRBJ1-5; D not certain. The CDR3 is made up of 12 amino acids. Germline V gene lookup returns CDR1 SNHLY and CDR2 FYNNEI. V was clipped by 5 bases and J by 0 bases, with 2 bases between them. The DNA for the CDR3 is TGTGCCAGCAGTCGTAGCAATCAGCCCCAGCATTTT. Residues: CASSRSNQPQHF. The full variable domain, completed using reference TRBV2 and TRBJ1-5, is EPEVTQTPSHQVTQMGQEVILRCVPISNHLYFYWYRQILGQKVEFLVSFYNNEISEKSEIFDDQFSVERPDGSNFTLKIRSTKLEDSAMYFCASSRSNQPQHFGDGTRLSIL.

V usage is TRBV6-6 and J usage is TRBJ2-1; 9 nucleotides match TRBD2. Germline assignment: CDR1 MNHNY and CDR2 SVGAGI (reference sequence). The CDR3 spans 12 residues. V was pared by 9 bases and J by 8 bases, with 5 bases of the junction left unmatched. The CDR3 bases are TGTGCCAGTAGCGGGAGAGGCTATGAGCAGTTCTTC. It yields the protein CASSGRGYEQFF.

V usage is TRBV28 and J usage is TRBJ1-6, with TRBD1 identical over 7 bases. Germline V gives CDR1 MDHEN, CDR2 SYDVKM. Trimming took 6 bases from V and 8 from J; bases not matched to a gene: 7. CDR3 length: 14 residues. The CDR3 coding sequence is TGTGCCAGCAGGAGTAGACAGGGCGATTCACCCCTCCACTTT. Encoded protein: CASRSRQGDSPLHF. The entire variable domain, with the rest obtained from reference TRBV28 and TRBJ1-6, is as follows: DVKVTQSSRYLVKRTGEKVFLECVQDMDHENMFWYRQDPGLGLRLIYFSYDVKMKEKGDIPEGYSVSREKKERFSLILESASTNQTSMYLCASRSRQGDSPLHFGNGTRLTVT.

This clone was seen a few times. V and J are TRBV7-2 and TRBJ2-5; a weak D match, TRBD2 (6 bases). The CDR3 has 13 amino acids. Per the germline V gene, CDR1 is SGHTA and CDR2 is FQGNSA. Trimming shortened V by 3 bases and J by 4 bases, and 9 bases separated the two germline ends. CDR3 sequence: CASSFSGRETQYF. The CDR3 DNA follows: TGTGCCAGCAGCTTTTCCGGGAGAGAGACCCAGTACTTC.

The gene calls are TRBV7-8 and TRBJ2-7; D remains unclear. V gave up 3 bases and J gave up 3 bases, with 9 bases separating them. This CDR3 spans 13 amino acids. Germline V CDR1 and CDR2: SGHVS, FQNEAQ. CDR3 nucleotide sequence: TGTGCCAGCAGCTTTTCGTCCAGCTACGAGCAGTACTTC. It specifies CASSFSSSYEQYF.

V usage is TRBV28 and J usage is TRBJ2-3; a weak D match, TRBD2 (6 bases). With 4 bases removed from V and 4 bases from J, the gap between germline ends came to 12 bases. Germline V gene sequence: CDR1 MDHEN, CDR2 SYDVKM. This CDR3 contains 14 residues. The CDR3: CASSSPGLPDTQYF. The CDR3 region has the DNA TGTGCCAGCAGTTCACCGGGACTCCCAGATACGCAGTATTTT.

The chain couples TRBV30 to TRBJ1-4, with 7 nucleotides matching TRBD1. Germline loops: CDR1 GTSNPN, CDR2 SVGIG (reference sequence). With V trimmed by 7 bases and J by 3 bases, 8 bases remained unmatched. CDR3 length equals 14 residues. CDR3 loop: CAYTRTGANEKLFF. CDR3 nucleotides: TGTGCCTACACGAGGACAGGCGCTAATGAAAAACTGTTTTTT.

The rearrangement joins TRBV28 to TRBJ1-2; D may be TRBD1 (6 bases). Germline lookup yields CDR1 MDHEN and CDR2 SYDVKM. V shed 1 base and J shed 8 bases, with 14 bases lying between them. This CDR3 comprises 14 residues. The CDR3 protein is CASSLSPGEGGYTF. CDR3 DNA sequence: TGTGCCAGCAGTTTATCCCCAGGGGAGGGGGGCTACACCTTC.

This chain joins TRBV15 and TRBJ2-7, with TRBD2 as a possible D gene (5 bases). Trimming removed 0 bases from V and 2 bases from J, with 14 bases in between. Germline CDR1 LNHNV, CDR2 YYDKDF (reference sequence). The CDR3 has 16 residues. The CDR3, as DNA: TGTGCCACCAGCAGAGATCGGGGTCTCGCTCCCTACGAGCAGTACTTC. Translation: CATSRDRGLAPYEQYF.

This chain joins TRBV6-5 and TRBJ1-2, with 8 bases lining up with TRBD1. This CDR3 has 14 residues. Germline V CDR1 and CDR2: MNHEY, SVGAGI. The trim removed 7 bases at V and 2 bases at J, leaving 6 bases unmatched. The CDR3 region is CASTRTGLNYGYTF. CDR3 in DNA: TGTGCCAGCACCCGGACAGGGCTAAACTATGGCTACACCTTC.

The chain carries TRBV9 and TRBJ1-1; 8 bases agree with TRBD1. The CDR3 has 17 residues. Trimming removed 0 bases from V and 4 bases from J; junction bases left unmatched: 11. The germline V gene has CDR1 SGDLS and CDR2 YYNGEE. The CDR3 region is CASSVVSQGAVITEAFF. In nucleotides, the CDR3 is TGTGCCAGCAGCGTAGTGTCTCAGGGGGCTGTGATCACTGAAGCTTTCTTT.

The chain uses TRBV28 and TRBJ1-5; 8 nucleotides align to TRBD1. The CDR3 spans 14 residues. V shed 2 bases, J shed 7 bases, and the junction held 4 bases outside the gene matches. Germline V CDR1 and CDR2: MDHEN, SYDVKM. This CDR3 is CASSLGQGGQPQHF. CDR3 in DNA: TGTGCCAGCAGTTTAGGACAGGGAGGCCAGCCCCAGCATTTT.

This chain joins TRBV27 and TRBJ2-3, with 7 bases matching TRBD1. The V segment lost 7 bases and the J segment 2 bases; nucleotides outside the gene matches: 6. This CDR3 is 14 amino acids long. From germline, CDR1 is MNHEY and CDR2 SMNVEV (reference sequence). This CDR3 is CASMLGTATDTQYF. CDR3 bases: TGTGCCAGCATGTTAGGGACAGCCACAGATACGCAGTATTTT.

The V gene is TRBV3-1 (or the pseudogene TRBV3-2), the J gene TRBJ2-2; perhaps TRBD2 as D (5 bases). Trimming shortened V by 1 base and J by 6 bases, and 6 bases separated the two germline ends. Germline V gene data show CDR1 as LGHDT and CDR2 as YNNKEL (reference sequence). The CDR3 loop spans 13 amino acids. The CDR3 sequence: CASSQGTSGELFF. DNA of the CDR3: TGTGCCAGCAGCCAAGGGACTTCCGGGGAGCTGTTTTTT.

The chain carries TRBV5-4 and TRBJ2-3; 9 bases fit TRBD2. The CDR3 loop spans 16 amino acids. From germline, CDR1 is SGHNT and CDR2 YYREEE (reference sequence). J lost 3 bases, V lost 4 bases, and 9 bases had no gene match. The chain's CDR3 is CASSLTTSGPTDTQYF. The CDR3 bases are TGTGCCAGCAGCCTTACGACTAGCGGCCCTACAGATACGCAGTATTTT.

The CDR3 region has the DNA TGTGCCAGCAGATCACAGGGGGCATATGGAAACACCATATATTTT. Translating gives CASRSQGAYGNTIYF. The chain employs TRBV28 and TRBJ1-3, with 9 bases lining up with TRBD1. The V gene end was trimmed by 6 bases and the J gene end by 3 bases; junction bases not matched to a gene: 6. Germline CDR1 is MDHEN and CDR2 is SYDVKM. The CDR3 is 15 residues long.

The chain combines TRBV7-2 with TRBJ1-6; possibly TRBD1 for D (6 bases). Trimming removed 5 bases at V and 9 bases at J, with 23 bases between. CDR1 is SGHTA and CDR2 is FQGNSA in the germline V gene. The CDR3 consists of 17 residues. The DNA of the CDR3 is TGTGCCAGCAGCACCACTATACAGGCTGGGGGCACTTCACCCCTCCACTTT. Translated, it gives CASSTTIQAGGTSPLHF. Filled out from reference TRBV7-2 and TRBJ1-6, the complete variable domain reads GAGVSQSPSNKVTEKGKDVELRCDPISGHTALYWYRQSLGQGLEFLIYFQGNSAPDKSGLPSDRFSAERTGGSVSTLTIQRTQQEDSAVYLCASSTTIQAGGTSPLHFGNGTRLTVT.

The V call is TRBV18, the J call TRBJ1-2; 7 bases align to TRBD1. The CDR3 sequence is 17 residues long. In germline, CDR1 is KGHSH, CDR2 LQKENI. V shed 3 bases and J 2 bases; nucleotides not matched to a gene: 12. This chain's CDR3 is CASSPGTDPDPNYGYTF. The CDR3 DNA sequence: TGTGCCAGCTCACCCGGGACAGATCCAGATCCGAACTATGGCTACACCTTC.

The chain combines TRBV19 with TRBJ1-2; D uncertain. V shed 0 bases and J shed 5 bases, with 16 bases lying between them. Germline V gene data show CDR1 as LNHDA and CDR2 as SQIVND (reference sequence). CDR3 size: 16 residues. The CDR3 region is CASSIDRAAPGYGYTF. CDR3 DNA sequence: TGTGCCAGTAGTATAGATCGTGCGGCTCCCGGGTATGGCTACACCTTC.

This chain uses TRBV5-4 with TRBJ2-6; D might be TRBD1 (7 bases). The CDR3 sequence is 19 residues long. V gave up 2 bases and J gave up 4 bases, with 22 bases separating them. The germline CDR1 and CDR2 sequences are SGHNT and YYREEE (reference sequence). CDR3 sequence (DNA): TGTGCCAGCAGCTTAAGTCGGGCAGGGGGGTGGTCCGGGGCCAACGTCCTGACTTTC. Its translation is CASSLSRAGGWSGANVLTF.

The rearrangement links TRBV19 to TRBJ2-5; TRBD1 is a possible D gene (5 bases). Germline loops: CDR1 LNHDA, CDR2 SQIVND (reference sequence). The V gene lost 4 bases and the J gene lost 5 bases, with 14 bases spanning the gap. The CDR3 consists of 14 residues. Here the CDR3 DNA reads TGTGCCAGTAGTAGCCAAGGGGCGGAGGAGACCCAGTACTTC. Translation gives CASSSQGAEETQYF.

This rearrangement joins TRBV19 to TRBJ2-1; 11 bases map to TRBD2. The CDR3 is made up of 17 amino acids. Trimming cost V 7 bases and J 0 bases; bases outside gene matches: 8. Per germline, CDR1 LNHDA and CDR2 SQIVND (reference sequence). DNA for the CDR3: TGTGCCAGTATTAGGACTAGCGGGTCTAGCTCCTACAATGAGCAGTTCTTC. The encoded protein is CASIRTSGSSSYNEQFF. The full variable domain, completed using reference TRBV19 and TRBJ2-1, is DGGITQSPKYLFRKEGQNVTLSCEQNLNHDAMYWYRQDPGQGLRLIYYSQIVNDFQKGDIAEGYSVSREKKESFPLTVTSAQKNPTAFYLCASIRTSGSSSYNEQFFGPGTRLTVL.

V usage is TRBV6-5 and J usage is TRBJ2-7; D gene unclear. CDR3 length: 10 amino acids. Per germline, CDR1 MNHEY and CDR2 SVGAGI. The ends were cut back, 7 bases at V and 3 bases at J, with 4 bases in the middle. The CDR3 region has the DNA TGTGCCAGCAACTTCTACGAGCAGTACTTC. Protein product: CASNFYEQYF.

The CDR3 sequence is CSGGGVYETQYF. Written as DNA, the CDR3 is TGCAGCGGGGGAGGGGTTTACGAGACCCAGTACTTC. The chain carries TRBV29-1 and TRBJ2-5; 7 bases align to TRBD2. Germline lookup yields CDR1 SQVTM and CDR2 ANQGSEA. This CDR3 contains 12 residues. V was clipped by 7 bases and J by 5 bases; unmatched bases: 7.

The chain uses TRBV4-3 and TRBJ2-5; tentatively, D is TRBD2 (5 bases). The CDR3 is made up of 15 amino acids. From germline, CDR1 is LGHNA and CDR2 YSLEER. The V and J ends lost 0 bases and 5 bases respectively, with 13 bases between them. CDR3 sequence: CASSQDDRDGETQYF. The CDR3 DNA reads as TGCGCCAGCAGCCAAGACGACCGGGATGGGGAGACCCAGTACTTC.

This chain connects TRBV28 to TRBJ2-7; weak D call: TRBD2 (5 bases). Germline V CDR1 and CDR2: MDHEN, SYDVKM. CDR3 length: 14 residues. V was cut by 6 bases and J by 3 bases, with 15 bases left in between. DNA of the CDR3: TGTGCCAGCAGACCTGGTGGGAGCGACTACGAGCAGTACTTC. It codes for CASRPGGSDYEQYF. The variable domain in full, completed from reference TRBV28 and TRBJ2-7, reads DVKVTQSSRYLVKRTGEKVFLECVQDMDHENMFWYRQDPGLGLRLIYFSYDVKMKEKGDIPEGYSVSREKKERFSLILESASTNQTSMYLCASRPGGSDYEQYFGPGTRLTVT.

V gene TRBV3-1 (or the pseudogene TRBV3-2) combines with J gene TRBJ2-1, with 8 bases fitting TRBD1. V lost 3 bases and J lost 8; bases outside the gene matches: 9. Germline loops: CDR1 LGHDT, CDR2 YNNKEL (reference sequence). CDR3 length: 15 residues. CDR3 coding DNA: TGTGCCAGCAGCCACCGACAGGGGAGTAGGGATGAGCAGTTCTTC. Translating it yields CASSHRQGSRDEQFF.

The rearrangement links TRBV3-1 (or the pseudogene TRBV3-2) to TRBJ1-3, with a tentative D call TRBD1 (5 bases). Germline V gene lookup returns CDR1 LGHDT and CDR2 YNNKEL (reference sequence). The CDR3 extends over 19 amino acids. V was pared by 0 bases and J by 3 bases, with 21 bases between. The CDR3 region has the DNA TGTGCCAGCAGCCAAGATAGATCCCCCCCAGGGTCAGTTGGAAACACCATATATTTT. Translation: CASSQDRSPPGSVGNTIYF.

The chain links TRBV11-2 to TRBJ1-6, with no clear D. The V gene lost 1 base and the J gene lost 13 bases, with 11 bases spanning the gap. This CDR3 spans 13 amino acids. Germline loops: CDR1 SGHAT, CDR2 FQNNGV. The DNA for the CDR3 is TGTGCCAGCAGCTTAGCCCGTGACTCTCCCCTCCACTTT. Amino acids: CASSLARDSPLHF.

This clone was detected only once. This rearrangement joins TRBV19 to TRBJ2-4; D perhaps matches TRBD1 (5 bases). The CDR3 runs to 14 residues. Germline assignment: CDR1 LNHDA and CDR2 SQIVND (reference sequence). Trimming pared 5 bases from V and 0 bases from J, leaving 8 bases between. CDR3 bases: TGTGCCAGTAGTGCCAGGGAAGCCAAAAACATTCAGTACTTC. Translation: CASSAREAKNIQYF. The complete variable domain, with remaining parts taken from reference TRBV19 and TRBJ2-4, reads DGGITQSPKYLFRKEGQNVTLSCEQNLNHDAMYWYRQDPGQGLRLIYYSQIVNDFQKGDIAEGYSVSREKKESFPLTVTSAQKNPTAFYLCASSAREAKNIQYFGAGTRLSVL.